This T cell receptor beta chain emerged from a study of blood T cell repertoires in COVID-19. Sequenced by immunoSEQ multiplex PCR; TCRdb stores in-frame clones only, minus some. The sample lists 49,000 or so clones; 80% to 85% were seen once. This clonotype was sampled from a man aged 55 to 70 with active COVID-19. What was sequenced was peripheral blood.

The CDR3 reads CASSLKEGSGEQFF. The CDR3 DNA is TGTGCCAGCAGCTTGAAGGAGGGGTCGGGTGAGCAGTTCTTC. V usage is TRBV5-4 and J usage is TRBJ2-1; possibly TRBD2 for D (6 bases). Trimming removed 1 base at V and 9 bases at J, with 14 bases between. Germline CDR1 is SGHNT and CDR2 is YYREEE (reference sequence). The CDR3 length is 14 residues.